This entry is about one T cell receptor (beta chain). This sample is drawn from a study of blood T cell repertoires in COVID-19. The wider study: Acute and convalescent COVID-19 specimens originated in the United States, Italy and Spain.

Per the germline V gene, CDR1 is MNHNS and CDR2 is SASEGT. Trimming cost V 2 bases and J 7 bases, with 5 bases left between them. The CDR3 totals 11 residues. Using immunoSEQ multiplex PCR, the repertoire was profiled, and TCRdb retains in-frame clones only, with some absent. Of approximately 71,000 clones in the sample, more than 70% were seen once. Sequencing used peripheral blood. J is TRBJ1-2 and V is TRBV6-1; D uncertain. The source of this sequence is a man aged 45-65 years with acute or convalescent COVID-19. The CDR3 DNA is TGTGCCAGCAGTGAAACATTTGGCTACACCTTC. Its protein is CASSETFGYTF.